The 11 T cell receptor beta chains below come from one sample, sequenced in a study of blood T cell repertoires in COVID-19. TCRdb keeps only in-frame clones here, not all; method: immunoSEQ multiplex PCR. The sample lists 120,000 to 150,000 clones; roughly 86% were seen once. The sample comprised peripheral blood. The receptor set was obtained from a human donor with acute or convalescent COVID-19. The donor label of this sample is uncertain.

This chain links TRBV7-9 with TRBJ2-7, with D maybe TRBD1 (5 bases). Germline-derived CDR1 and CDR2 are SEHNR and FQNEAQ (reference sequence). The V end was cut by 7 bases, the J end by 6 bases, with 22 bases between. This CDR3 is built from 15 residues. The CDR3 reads CASNFRQGSTGEQYF. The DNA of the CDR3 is TGTGCCAGCAACTTCCGGCAGGGTTCCACCGGCGAGCAGTACTTC.

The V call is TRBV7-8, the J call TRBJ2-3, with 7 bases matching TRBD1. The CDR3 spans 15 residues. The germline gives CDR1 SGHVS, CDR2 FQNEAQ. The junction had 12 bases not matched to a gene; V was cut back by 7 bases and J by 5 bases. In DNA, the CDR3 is TGTGCCAGCACACGAACCGGGACAGAGGAAGATACGCAGTATTTT. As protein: CASTRTGTEEDTQYF. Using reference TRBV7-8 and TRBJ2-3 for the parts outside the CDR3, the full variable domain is GAGVSQSPRYKVAKRGQDVALRCDPISGHVSLFWYQQALGQGPEFLTYFQNEAQLDKSGLPSDRFFAERPEGSVSTLKIQRTQQEDSAVYLCASTRTGTEEDTQYFGPGTRLTVL.

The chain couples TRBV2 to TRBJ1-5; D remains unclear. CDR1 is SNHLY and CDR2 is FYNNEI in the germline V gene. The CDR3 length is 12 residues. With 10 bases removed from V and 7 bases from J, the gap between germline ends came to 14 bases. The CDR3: CATRPGEQPQHF. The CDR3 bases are TGTGCCACTAGACCCGGGGAGCAGCCCCAGCATTTT.

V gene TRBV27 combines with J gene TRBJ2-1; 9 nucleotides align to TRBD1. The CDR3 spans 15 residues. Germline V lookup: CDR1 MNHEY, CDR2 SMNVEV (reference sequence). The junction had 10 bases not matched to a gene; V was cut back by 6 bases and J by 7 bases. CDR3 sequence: CASRPSGTGRNEQFF. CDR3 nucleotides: TGTGCCAGCAGACCATCCGGGACAGGGAGAAATGAGCAGTTCTTC.

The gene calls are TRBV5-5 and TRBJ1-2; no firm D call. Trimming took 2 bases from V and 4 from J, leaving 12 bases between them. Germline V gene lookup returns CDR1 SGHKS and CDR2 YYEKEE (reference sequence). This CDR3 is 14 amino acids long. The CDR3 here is CASSFNPQAYGYTF. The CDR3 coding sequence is TGTGCCAGCAGCTTTAACCCCCAGGCCTATGGCTACACCTTC.

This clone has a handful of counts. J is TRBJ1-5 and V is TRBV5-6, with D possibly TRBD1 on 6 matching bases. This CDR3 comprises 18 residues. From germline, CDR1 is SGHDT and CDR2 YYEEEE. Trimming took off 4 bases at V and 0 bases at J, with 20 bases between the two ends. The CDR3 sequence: CASSNPLRGHSSNQPQHF. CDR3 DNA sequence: TGTGCCAGCAGCAATCCCCTCAGGGGACACTCTAGCAATCAGCCCCAGCATTTT.

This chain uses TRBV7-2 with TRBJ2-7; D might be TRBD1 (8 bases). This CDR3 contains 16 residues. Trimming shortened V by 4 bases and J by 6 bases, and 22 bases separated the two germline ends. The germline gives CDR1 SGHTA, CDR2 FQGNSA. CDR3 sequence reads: CASSSVLDTGGGEQYF. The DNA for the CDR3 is TGTGCCAGCAGCTCAGTCCTTGATACAGGGGGGGGCGAGCAGTACTTC.

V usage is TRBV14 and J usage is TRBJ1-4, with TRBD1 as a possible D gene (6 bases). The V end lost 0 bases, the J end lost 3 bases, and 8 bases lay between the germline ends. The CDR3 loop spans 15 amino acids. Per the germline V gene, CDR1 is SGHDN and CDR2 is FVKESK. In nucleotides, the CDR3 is TGTGCCAGCAGCCAAGAAAACAGGGCTAATGAAAAACTGTTTTTT. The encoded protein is CASSQENRANEKLFF.

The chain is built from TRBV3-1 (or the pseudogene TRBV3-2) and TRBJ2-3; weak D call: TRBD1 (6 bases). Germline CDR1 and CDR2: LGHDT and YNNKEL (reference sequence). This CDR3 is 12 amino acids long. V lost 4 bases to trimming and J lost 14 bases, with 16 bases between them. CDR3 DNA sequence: TGTGCCAGCAGCCGGAGACAGGTAGAGGTGTATTTT. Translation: CASSRRQVEVYF.

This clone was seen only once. CDR3 in amino acids: CASSAPGQSSGNTIYF. As DNA, the CDR3 is TGTGCCAGCAGCGCTCCGGGACAAAGCTCTGGAAACACCATATATTTT. The J gene is TRBJ1-3, the V gene TRBV7-9, with D possibly TRBD1 on 6 matching bases. There are 16 residues in the CDR3. Per germline, CDR1 SEHNR and CDR2 FQNEAQ (reference sequence). Between the trimmed V and J ends, which lost 5 bases and 0 bases, there was a span of 14 bases.

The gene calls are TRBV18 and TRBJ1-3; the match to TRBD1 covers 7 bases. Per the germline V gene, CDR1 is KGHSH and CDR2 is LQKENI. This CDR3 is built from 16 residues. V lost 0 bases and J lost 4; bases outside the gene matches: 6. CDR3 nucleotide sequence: TGTGCCAGCTCACCACCGTCCAGGGGGATAGGAAACACCATATATTTT. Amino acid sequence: CASSPPSRGIGNTIYF.